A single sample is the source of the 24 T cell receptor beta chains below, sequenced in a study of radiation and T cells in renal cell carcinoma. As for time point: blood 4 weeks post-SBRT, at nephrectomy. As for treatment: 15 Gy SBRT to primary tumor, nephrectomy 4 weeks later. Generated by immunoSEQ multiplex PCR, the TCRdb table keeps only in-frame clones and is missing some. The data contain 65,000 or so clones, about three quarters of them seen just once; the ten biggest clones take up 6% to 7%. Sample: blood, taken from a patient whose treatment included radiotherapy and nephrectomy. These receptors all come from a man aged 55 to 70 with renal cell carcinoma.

The DNA for the CDR3 is TGTGCCAGTAGTATCGAAGGGATCACAGATACGCAGTATTTT. Translated: CASSIEGITDTQYF. The V gene is TRBV19, the J gene TRBJ2-3; D uncertain. Germline CDR1 LNHDA, CDR2 SQIVND (reference sequence). The CDR3 sequence is 14 residues long. The V and J ends lost 3 bases and 2 bases respectively, with 9 bases between them.

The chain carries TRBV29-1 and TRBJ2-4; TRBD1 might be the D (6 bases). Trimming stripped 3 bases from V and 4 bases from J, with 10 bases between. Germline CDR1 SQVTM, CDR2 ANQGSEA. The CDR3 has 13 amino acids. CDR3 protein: CSVEAGAKNIQYF. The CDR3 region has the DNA TGCAGCGTTGAGGCAGGGGCGAAAAACATTCAGTACTTC.

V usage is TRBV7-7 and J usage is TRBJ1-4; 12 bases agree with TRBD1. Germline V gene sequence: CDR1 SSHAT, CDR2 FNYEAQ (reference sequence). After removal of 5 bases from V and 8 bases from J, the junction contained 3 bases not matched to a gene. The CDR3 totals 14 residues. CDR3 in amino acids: CASSQGTGGEKLFF. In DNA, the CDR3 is TGTGCCAGCAGCCAGGGGACAGGGGGCGAAAAACTGTTTTTT.

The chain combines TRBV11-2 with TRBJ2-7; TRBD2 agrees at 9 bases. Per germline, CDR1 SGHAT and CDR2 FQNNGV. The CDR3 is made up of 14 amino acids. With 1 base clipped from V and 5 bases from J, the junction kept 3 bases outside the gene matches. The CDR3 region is CASSLVSSGDEQYV. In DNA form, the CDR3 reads TGTGCCAGCAGCTTAGTGTCTAGCGGGGACGAGCAGTACGTC.

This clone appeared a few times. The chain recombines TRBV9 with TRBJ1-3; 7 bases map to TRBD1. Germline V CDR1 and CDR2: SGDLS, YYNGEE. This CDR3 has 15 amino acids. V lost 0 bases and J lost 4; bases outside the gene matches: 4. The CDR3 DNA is TGTGCCAGCAGCGTAGAAGGGACAGTGGGAAACACCATATATTTT. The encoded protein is CASSVEGTVGNTIYF.

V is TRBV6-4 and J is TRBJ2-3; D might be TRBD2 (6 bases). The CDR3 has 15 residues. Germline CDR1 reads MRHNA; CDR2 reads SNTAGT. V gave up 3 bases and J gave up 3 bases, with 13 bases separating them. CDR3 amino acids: CASSEEGLATDTQYF. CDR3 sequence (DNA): TGTGCCAGCAGTGAGGAGGGGCTAGCGACAGATACGCAGTATTTT.

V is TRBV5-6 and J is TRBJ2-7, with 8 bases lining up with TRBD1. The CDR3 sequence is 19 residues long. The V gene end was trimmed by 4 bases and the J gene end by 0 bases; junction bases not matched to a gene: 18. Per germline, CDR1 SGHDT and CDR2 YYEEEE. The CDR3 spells CASSPGRGQVNRFSYEQYV. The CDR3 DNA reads TGTGCCAGCAGCCCAGGACGGGGACAGGTTAACCGGTTCTCCTACGAGCAGTACGTC.

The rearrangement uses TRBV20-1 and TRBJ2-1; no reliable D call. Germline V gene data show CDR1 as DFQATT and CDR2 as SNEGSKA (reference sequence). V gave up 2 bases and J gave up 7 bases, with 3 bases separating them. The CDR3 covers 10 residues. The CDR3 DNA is TGCAGTGCTAGAATTAATGAGCAGTTCTTC. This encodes CSARINEQFF.

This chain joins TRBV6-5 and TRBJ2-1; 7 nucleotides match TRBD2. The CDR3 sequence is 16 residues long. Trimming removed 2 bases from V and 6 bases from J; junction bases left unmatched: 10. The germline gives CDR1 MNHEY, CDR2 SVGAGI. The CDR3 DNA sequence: TGTGCCAGCAGTTACGGGTTCCAGCGGGGACTCAATGAGCAGTTCTTC. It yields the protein CASSYGFQRGLNEQFF.

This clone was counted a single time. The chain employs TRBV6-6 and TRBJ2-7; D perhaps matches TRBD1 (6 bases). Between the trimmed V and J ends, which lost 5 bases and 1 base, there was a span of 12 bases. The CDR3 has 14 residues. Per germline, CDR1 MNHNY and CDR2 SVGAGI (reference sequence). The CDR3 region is CASSQGTFSYEQYF. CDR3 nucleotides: TGTGCCAGCAGTCAAGGGACATTTTCCTACGAGCAGTACTTC.

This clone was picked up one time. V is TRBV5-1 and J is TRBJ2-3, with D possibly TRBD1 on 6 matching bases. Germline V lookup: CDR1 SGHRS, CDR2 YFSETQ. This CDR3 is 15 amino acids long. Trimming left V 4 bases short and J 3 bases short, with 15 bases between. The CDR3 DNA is TGCGCCAGCAGCCTCGACAGGCCAGGGACAGATACGCAGTATTTT. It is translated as CASSLDRPGTDTQYF.

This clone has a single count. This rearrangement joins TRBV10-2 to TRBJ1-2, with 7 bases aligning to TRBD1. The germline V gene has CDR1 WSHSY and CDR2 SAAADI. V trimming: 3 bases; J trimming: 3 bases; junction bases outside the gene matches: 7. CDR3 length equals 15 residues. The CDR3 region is CASSDSEGADYGYTF. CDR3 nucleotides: TGCGCCAGCAGTGATTCCGAGGGGGCCGACTATGGCTACACCTTC.

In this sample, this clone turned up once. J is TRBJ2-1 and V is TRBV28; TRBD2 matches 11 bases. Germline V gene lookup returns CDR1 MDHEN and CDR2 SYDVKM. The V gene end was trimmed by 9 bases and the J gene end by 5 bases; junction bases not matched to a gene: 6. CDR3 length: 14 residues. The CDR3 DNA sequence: TGTGCCAGTTGGGGACTAGCGGCTGACAATGAGCAGTTCTTC. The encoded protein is CASWGLAADNEQFF. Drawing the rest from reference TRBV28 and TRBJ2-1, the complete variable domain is DVKVTQSSRYLVKRTGEKVFLECVQDMDHENMFWYRQDPGLGLRLIYFSYDVKMKEKGDIPEGYSVSREKKERFSLILESASTNQTSMYLCASWGLAADNEQFFGPGTRLTVL.

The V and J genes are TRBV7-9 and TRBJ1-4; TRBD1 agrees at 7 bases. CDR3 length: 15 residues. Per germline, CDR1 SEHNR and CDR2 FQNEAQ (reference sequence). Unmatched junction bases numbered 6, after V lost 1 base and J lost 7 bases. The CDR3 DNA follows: TGTGCCAGCAGCTTAGGAGGACAGGTTACTGAAAAACTGTTTTTT. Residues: CASSLGGQVTEKLFF.

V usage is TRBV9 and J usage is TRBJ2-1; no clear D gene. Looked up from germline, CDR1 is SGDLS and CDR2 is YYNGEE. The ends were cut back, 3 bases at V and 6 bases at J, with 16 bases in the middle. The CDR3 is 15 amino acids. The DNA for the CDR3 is TGTGCCAGCAGCGCCCCCCGGTTGACAAGCAATGAGCAGTTCTTC. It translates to CASSAPRLTSNEQFF.

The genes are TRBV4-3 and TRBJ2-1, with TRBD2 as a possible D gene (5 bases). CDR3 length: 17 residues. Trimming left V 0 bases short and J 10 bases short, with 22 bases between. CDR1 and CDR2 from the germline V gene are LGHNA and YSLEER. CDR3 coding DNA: TGCGCCAGCAGCCAAGATTGGCGGACTTGGAGGAGCGACGAGCAGTTCTTC. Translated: CASSQDWRTWRSDEQFF.

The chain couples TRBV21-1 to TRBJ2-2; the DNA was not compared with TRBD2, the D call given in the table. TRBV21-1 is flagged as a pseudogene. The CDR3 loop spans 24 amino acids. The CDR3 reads CASSKKARSGTSGPTPFNTGELFF. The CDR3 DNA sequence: TGTGCCAGCAGCAAAAAAGCTCGTTCAGGGACTAGCGGTCCCACCCCATTCAACACCGGGGAGCTGTTTTTT.

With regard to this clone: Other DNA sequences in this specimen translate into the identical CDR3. CDR3 in amino acids: CASSLDQETQYF. The CDR3 region has the DNA TGCGCCAGCAGCTTGGACCAAGAGACCCAGTACTTC. The rearrangement joins TRBV5-1 to TRBJ2-5; D uncertain. CDR1 and CDR2 from the germline V gene are SGHRS and YFSETQ. V was cut by 0 bases and J by 0 bases, with 0 bases left in between. There are 12 residues in the CDR3.

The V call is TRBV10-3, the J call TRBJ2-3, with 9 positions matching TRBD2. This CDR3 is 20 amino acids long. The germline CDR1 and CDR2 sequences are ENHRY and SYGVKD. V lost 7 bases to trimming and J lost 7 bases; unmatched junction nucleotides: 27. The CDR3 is CAIIDSGGGKGLALYHTQYF. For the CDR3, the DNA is TGTGCCATCATTGACTCGGGGGGTGGAAAGGGACTAGCCTTATACCATACGCAGTATTTT.

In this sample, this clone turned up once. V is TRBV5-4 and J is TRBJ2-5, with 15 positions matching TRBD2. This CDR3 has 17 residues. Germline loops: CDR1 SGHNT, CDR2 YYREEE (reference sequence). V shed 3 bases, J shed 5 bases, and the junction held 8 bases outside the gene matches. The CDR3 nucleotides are TGTGCCAGCAGCTCAGGACTAGCGGGAGGGCAGTGGGAGACCCAGTACTTC. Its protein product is CASSSGLAGGQWETQYF.

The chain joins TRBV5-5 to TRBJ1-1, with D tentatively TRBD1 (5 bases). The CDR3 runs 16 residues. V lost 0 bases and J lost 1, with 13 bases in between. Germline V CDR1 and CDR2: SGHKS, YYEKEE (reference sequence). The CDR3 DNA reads TGTGCCAGCAGCTTGGTGGGGCCTTCCACGAACACTGAAGCTTTCTTT. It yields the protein CASSLVGPSTNTEAFF.

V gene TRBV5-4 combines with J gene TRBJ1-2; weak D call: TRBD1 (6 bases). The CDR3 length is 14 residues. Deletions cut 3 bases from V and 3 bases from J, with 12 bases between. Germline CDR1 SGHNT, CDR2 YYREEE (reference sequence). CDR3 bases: TGTGCCAGCAGCTCAAGACAGGCGGACTATGGCTACACCTTC. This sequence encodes CASSSRQADYGYTF.

This chain's CDR3 is CASTETGGTGEQYV. The CDR3 DNA sequence: TGCGCCAGCACGGAAACCGGTGGCACCGGCGAGCAGTACGTC. The chain couples TRBV10-2 to TRBJ2-7; unclear D gene. This CDR3 region has 14 residues. The germline gives CDR1 WSHSY, CDR2 SAAADI. With 7 bases removed from V and 6 bases from J, the gap between germline ends came to 19 bases.

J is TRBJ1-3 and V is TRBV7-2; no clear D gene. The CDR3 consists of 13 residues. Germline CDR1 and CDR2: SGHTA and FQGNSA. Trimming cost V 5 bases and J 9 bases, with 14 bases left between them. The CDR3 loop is CASSPLVGGTIYF. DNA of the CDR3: TGTGCCAGCAGCCCCCTCGTGGGTGGCACCATATATTTT.